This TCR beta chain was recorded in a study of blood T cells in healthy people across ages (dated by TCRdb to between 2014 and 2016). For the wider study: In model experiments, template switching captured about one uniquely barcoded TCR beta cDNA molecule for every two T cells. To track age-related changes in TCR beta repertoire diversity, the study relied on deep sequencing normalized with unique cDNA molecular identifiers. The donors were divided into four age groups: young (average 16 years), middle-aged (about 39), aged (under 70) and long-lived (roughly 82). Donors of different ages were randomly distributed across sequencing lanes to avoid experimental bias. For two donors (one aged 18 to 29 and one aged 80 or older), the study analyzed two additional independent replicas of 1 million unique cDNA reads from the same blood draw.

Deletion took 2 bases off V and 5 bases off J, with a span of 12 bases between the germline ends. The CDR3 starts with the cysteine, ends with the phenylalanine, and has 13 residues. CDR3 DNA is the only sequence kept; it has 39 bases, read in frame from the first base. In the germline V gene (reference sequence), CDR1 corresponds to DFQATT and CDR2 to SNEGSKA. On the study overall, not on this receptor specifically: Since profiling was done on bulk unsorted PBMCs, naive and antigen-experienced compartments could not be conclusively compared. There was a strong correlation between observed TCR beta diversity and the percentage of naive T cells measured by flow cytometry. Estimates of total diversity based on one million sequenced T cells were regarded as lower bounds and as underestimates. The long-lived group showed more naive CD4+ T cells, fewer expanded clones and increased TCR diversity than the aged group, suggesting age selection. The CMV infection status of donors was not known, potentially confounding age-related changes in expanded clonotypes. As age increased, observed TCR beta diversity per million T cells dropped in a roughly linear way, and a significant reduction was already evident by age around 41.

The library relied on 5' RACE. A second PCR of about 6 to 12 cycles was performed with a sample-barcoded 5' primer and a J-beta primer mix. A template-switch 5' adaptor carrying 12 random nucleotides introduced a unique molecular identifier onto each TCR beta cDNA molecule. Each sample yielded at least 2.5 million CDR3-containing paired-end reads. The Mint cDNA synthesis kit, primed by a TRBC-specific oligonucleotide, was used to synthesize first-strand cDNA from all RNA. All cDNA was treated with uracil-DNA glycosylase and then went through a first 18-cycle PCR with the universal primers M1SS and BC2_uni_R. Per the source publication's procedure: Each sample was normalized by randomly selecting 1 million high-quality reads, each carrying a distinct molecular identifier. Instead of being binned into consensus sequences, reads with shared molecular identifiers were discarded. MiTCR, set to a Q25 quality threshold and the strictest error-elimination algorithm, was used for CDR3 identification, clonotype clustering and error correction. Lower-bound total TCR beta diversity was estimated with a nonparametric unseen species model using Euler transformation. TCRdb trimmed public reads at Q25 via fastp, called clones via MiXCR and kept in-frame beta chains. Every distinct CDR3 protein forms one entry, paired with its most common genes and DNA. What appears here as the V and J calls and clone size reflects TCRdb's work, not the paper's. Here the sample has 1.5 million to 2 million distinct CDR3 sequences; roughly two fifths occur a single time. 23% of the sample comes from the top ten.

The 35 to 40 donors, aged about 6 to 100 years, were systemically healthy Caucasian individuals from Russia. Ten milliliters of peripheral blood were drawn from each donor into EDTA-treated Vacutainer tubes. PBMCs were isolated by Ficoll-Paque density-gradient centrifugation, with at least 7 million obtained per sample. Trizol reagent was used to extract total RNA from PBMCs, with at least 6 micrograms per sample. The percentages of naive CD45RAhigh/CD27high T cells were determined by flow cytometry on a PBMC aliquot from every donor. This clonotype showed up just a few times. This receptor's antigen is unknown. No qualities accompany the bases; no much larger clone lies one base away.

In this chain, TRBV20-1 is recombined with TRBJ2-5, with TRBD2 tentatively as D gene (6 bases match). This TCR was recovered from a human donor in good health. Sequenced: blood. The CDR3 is CSARPPAGETQYF. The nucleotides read TGCAGTGCTAGACCTCCAGCGGGTGAGACCCAGTACTTC.